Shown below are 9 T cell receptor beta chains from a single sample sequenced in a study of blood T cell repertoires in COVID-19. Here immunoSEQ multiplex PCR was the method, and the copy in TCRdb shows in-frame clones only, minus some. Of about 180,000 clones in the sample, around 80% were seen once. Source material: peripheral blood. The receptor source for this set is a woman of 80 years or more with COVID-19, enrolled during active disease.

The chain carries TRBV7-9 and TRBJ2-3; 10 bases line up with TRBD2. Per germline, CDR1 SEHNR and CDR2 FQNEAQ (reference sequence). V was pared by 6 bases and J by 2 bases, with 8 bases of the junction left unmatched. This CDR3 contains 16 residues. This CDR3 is CASSSTGLAVTDTQYF. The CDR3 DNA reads TGTGCCAGCAGTTCTACCGGACTAGCGGTCACAGATACGCAGTATTTT.

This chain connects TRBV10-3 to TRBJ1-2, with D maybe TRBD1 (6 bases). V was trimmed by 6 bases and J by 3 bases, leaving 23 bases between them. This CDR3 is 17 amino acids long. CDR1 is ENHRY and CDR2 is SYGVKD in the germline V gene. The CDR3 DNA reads TGTGCCATCAGCACTACAGGGAGCCATCTCTTGGACTATGGCTACACCTTC. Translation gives CAISTTGSHLLDYGYTF.

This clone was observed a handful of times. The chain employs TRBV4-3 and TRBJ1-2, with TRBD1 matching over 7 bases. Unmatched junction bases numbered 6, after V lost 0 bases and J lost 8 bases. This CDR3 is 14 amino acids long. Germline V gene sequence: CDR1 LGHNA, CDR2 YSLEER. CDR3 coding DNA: TGCGCCAGCAGCCAAGATGGAAGGGGGCGAGGCTACACCTTC. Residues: CASSQDGRGRGYTF.

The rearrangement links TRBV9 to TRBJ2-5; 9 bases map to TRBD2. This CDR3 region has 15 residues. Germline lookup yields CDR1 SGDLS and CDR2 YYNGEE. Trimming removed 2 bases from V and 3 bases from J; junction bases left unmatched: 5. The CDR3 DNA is TGTGCCAGCAGCGTTGGCCTAGCGGGGAAAGAGACCCAGTACTTC. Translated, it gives CASSVGLAGKETQYF. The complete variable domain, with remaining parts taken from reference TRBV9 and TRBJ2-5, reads DSGVTQTPKHLITATGQRVTLRCSPRSGDLSVYWYQQSLDQGLQFLIQYYNGEERAKGNILERFSAQQFPDLHSELNLSSLELGDSALYFCASSVGLAGKETQYFGPGTRLLVL.

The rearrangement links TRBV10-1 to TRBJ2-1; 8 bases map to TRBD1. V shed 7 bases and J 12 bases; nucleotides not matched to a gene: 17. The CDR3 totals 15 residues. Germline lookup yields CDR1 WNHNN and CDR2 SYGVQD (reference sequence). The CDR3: CASNHWDRTGTGQFF. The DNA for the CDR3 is TGCGCCAGCAATCACTGGGATAGGACGGGGACAGGGCAGTTCTTC.

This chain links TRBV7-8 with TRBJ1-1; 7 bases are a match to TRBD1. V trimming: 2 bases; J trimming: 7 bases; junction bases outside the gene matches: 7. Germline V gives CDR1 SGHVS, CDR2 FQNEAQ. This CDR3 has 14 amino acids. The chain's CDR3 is CASSLIQGIGEAFF. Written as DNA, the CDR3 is TGTGCCAGCAGCTTAATACAGGGGATAGGTGAAGCTTTCTTT.

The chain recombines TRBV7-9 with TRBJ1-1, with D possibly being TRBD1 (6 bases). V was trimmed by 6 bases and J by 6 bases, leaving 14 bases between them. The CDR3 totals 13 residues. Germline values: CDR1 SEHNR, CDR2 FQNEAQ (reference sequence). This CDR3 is CASRPQGIAEAFF. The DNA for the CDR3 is TGTGCCAGCAGGCCACAGGGAATCGCTGAAGCTTTCTTT.

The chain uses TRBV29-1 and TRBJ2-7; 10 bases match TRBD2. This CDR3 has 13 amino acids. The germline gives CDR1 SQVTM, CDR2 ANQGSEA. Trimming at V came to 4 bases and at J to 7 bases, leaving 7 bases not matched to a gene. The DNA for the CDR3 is TGCAGCGTTGTAGCGGGAGGCCCAGTGGAGCAGTACTTC. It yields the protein CSVVAGGPVEQYF.

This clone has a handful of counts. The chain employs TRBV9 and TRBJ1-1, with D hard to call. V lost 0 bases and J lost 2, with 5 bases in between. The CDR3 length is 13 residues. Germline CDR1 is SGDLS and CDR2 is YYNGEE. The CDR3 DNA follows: TGTGCCAGCAGCGTAGATTTAAACACTGAAGCTTTCTTT. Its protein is CASSVDLNTEAFF.